This is a list of T cell receptor beta chains from one sample in a study of T cells after yellow fever vaccination. TCRdb called the 5' RACE reads again in MiXCR, with one record for every CDR3 protein. The sample carries about 240,000 distinct CDR3 sequences, more than 3.5% recorded once. Sequencing was performed on PBMCs, taken 15 days after the yellow fever booster vaccination. Receptor source: a man aged 18 to 29 who received the YFV17D yellow fever vaccine. Both conserved end residues are part of each CDR3. A D gene is named only where the DNA matches it firmly. Part of the rows lack a size; the others show once, few, many or a class for expanded clones.

d_gene	j_gene	v_gene	abundance	CDR3aa	CDR3nt
NA	TRBJ2-3	TRBV12-3/TRBV12-4	many	CASGGRGPGTQYF	TGTGCCAGCGGCGGCCGGGGCCCTGGTACGCAGTATTTT
NA	TRBJ2-3	TRBV5-1	many	CASSSRSLGDTQYF	TGCGCCAGCAGCTCCCGGTCATTGGGGGATACGCAGTATTTT
NA	TRBJ2-4	TRBV7-2	many	CASSLELSGGIQYF	TGTGCCAGCAGCTTAGAACTATCGGGTGGCATTCAGTACTTC
NA	TRBJ2-7	TRBV7-9	many	CASSLALTGAEQYF	TGTGCCAGCAGCTTAGCGTTGACAGGTGCCGAGCAGTACTTC
NA	TRBJ2-6	TRBV5-5	many	CASIETKGANVLTF	TGTGCCAGCATTGAAACTAAAGGGGCCAACGTCCTGACTTTC
TRBD1	TRBJ2-1	TRBV4-3	many	CASSPRDRVDNEQFF	TGCGCCAGCAGCCCCCGGGACAGGGTCGACAATGAGCAGTTCTTC
NA	TRBJ1-6	TRBV2	many	CASLKGSSPLHF	TGTGCCAGCTTGAAGGGGAGTTCACCCCTCCACTTT
NA	TRBJ1-2	TRBV7-2	many	CASSLPGVYGYTF	TGTGCCAGCAGCTTACCAGGGGTCTATGGCTACACCTTC
TRBD1	TRBJ2-5	TRBV7-6	NA	CASSSRQGAWETQYF	TGTGCCAGCAGCTCGAGACAGGGGGCGTGGGAGACCCAGTACTTC
NA	TRBJ2-1	TRBV18	many	CASSPPAPGEVGEQFF	TGTGCCAGCTCACCACCGGCTCCAGGGGAGGTTGGTGAGCAGTTCTTC
TRBD2	TRBJ2-1	TRBV7-3	many	CASSPTSGGAIEQFF	TGTGCCAGCAGTCCTACTAGCGGGGGGGCTATTGAGCAGTTCTTC
NA	TRBJ2-7	TRBV7-6	many	CASSSHLLDYSYEQYF	TGTGCCAGCAGCTCCCACCTTCTGGACTACTCCTACGAGCAGTACTTC
TRBD1	TRBJ1-1	TRBV20-1	many	CSARDPDRRNTEAFF	TGCAGTGCTAGAGATCCGGACAGGAGGAACACTGAAGCTTTCTTT
TRBD2	TRBJ2-3	TRBV5-1	many	CASSTSSGGILDTQYF	TGCGCCAGCAGCACGTCTAGCGGGGGGATATTAGATACGCAGTATTTT
NA	TRBJ2-3	TRBV21-1	many	CASCPAHETSPRTDTQYF	TGTGCCAGCTGTCCCGCCCATGAGACTAGTCCGCGCACAGATACGCAGTATTTT
NA	TRBJ2-1	TRBV20-1	many	CSARDLQGGHNEQFF	TGCAGTGCTAGAGATTTACAGGGTGGTCACAATGAGCAGTTCTTC
NA	TRBJ1-2	TRBV6-1	many	CASSRSGQGTNYGYTF	TGTGCCAGCAGTCGAAGTGGGCAGGGGACTAACTATGGCTACACCTTC
TRBD1	TRBJ1-2	TRBV7-2	many	CASSSRDRAGYTF	TGTGCCAGCAGCTCCCGGGACAGGGCGGGCTACACCTTC
TRBD1	TRBJ1-1	TRBV6-1	many	CATRTGVYTEAFF	TGTGCCACCCGGACAGGGGTGTACACTGAAGCTTTCTTT
NA	TRBJ1-3	TRBV5-1	many	CASSLDHSGNTIYF	TGCGCCAGCAGTTTGGATCACTCTGGAAACACCATATATTTT
NA	TRBJ1-5	TRBV6-5	many	CASSYSTTQPQHF	TGTGCCAGCAGTTACTCGACTACGCAGCCCCAGCATTTT
TRBD1	TRBJ2-1	TRBV7-9	many	CASSSDSRSGQGDNEQFF	TGTGCCAGCAGCTCCGATTCCCGCTCGGGACAGGGTGACAATGAGCAGTTCTTC
TRBD2	TRBJ2-7	TRBV10-1	many	CASSAGLDYEQYF	TGCGCCAGCAGTGCCGGACTAGACTACGAGCAGTACTTC
NA	TRBJ1-1	TRBV5-1	many	CASSLEGPREAFF	TGCGCCAGCAGCTTGGAGGGGCCTCGCGAAGCTTTCTTT
TRBD1	TRBJ1-3	TRBV7-9	many	CASSSPDRVLGGTIYF	TGTGCCAGCAGCAGTCCCGACAGGGTTTTGGGTGGCACCATATATTTT
NA	TRBJ1-5	TRBV4-1	many	CASSQDIDQPQHF	TGCGCCAGCAGCCAAGATATAGATCAGCCCCAGCATTTT
NA	TRBJ2-1	TRBV7-2	many	CASSHPLGTYNEQFF	TGTGCCAGCAGCCATCCTCTAGGGACCTACAATGAGCAGTTCTTC
TRBD1	TRBJ1-1	TRBV6-5	many	CASSYGGTVNTEAFF	TGTGCCAGCAGTTACGGGGGGACAGTGAACACTGAAGCTTTCTTT
TRBD1	TRBJ2-3	TRBV7-2	many	CASSSRTGSGTDTQYF	TGTGCCAGCAGCTCTAGGACAGGGTCGGGTACAGATACGCAGTATTTT
NA	TRBJ1-6	TRBV20-1	many	CSARVRQFNSPLHF	TGCAGTGCTAGAGTTCGTCAGTTTAATTCACCCCTCCACTTT
NA	TRBJ1-3	TRBV7-6	many	CASSQAPDSLGNTIYF	TGTGCCAGCAGCCAAGCTCCGGACAGTTTAGGAAACACCATATATTTT
NA	TRBJ2-1	TRBV28	many	CASSSQGNEQFF	TGTGCCAGCAGTTCCCAGGGTAATGAGCAGTTCTTC
NA	TRBJ2-3	TRBV11-2	many	CASSPDGGRHTQYF	TGTGCCAGCAGCCCGGACGGGGGTCGGCATACGCAGTATTTT
NA	TRBJ2-2	TRBV4-1	many	CASSQREGGVTGELFF	TGCGCCAGCAGCCAGAGGGAGGGGGGAGTCACCGGGGAGCTGTTTTTT
NA	TRBJ2-3	TRBV28	many	CASSPLQVGTDTQYF	TGTGCCAGCAGTCCCCTCCAAGTAGGAACAGATACGCAGTATTTT
NA	TRBJ2-3	TRBV30	many	CAWSFPHAGDTQYF	TGTGCCTGGAGCTTCCCCCACGCCGGGGATACGCAGTATTTT
TRBD1	TRBJ1-5	TRBV29-1	NA	CSVADPGQCLGNQPQHF	TGCAGCGTTGCCGACCCGGGACAGTGTTTAGGCAATCAGCCCCAGCATTTT
NA	TRBJ2-1	TRBV7-8	many	CASNPVASYNEQFF	TGTGCCAGCAACCCGGTAGCATCCTACAATGAGCAGTTCTTC
NA	TRBJ2-1	TRBV6-2/TRBV6-3	many	CASSFSPGTVTGEQFF	TGTGCCAGCAGTTTTTCTCCCGGGACGGTGACAGGAGAGCAGTTCTTC
NA	TRBJ2-5	TRBV14	many	CASSVPGEETQYF	TGTGCCAGCAGTGTGCCAGGGGAAGAGACCCAGTACTTC
TRBD2	TRBJ2-5	TRBV28	NA	CASSTPSGRLAGQETQYF	TGTGCCAGCAGTACGCCCTCGGGTCGACTAGCGGGGCAAGAGACCCAGTACTTC
NA	TRBJ1-1	TRBV30	many	CAWSVPPEAFF	TGTGCCTGGAGTGTACCCCCTGAAGCTTTCTTT
NA	TRBJ2-3	TRBV4-3	many	CASSHSSSGTDTQYF	TGCGCCAGCAGCCACAGCAGCTCTGGCACAGATACGCAGTATTTT
NA	TRBJ2-7	TRBV2	NA	CASSPWGGTYEQYF	TGTGCCAGCAGCCCCTGGGGGGGCACCTACGAGCAGTACTTC
NA	TRBJ1-2	TRBV7-9	many	CASSLSLPGPGNYGYTF	TGTGCCAGCAGCTTAAGTCTCCCTGGGCCAGGAAACTATGGCTACACCTTC
NA	TRBJ2-3	TRBV7-9	many	CASSSSTRTDTQYF	TGTGCCAGCAGCTCCTCGACAAGGACAGATACGCAGTATTTT
NA	TRBJ1-3	TRBV7-2	many	CASSFSSTGTLNTIYF	TGTGCCAGCAGCTTTTCCTCGACAGGAACCCTTAACACCATATATTTT
NA	TRBJ2-5	TRBV4-3	many	CASSPGTPQGETQYF	TGCGCCAGCAGCCCAGGGACTCCACAGGGTGAGACCCAGTACTTC
NA	TRBJ2-6	TRBV20-1	NA	CSARGQGAGANVLTF	TGCAGTGCTAGAGGTCAGGGAGCTGGGGCCAACGTCCTGACTTTC
NA	TRBJ2-7	TRBV5-1	many	CASSLYAGTPGEQYF	TGCGCCAGCAGCTTGTATGCAGGGACTCCTGGGGAGCAGTACTTC
TRBD2	TRBJ2-2	TRBV5-1	many	CASSLQQAGFSGELFF	TGCGCCAGCAGCTTGCAACAAGCGGGGTTCTCCGGGGAGCTGTTTTTT
TRBD2	TRBJ2-1	TRBV4-1	few	CASSQDWGGQFF	TGCGCCAGCAGCCAAGATTGGGGGGGGCAGTTCTTC